Here is one T cell receptor beta chain with its context. The antigen is not known. All of the isolated RNA was reverse transcribed, so expressed TCRB transcripts were sequenced. Here immunoSEQ multiplex PCR was the method, and the copy in TCRdb shows in-frame clones only, minus some. The top ten clones hold 0.026% of a sample with around 250,000 clones, roughly an eighth of them seen once. The CDR3 spans 14 residues. CDR1 and CDR2 from the germline V gene are KGHSH and LQKENI. The V gene lost 2 bases and the J gene lost 7 bases, with 14 bases spanning the gap. This record comes from a study of beta chain features in type 1 diabetes. Study-wide findings and caveats: Diminished insertions and augmented deletions at VDJ junctions characterized type 1 diabetes patients.

This sequence was found in a woman aged 40 to 49 in good health. The V call is TRBV18, the J call TRBJ2-5; weak D call: TRBD1 (6 bases). Specimen: naive CD4+ T cells from blood. CDR3 sequence: CASSPRDTQGTQYF. CDR3 DNA: TGTGCCAGCTCACCAAGGGACACCCAGGGGACCCAGTACTTC.